This T cell receptor (beta chain) was profiled in a study of CD8+CD57+ T cells in acquired aplastic anemia. About the research overall: Sorted CD4+ and CD8+ cell DNA averaged approximately 3.2 ug. As sequenced from healthy donors, CD4+ cells averaged roughly 11 million reads.

This CDR3 is 15 amino acids long. From germline, CDR1 is SGHRS and CDR2 YFSETQ. CDR3 and TCR beta VDJ profiling relied on a genomic DNA template. TCRdb reprocessed the reads via MiXCR and lists one record per CDR3 protein. Seen here are about 190,000 distinct CDR3 sequences, around half observed once, and the top ten hold 15% to 20%. Concerning this clonotype: Its antigen is currently unknown.

Notes on the study in general: Patients and controls had CD8+ Simpson's diversity values that were not significantly distinct. Fewer than 30 CD8+ CDR3 sequences were shared between patients and controls.

The receptor comes from a human donor in good health, serving as a control. Sequenced sample: sorted CD4+, CD8+, or CD8+CD57+ T cells (not recorded which) from PBMCs. This rearrangement joins TRBV5-1 to TRBJ2-1; D gene ambiguous. The last part of the DNA fits TRBJ2-5 better; the J call may be wrong. This CDR3 is CASSLMSRKEETQYF. The CDR3 coding sequence is TGCGCCAGCAGCTTGATGTCGCGGAAAGAAGAGACCCAGTACTTC.